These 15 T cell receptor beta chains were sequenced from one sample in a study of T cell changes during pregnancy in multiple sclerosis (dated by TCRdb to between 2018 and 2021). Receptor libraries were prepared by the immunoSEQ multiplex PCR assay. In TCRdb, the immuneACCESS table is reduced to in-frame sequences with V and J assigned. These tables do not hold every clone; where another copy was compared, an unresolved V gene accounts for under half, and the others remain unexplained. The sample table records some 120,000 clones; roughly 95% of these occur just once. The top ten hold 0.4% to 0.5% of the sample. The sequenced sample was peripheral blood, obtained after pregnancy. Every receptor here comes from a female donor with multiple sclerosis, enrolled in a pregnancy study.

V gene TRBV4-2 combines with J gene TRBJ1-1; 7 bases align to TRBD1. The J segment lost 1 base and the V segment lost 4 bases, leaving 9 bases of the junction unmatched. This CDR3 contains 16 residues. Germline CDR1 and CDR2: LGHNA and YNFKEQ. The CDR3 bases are TGTGCCAGCAGCCCCGTCCCGGGACAGAAGAACACTGAAGCTTTCTTT. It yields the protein CASSPVPGQKNTEAFF.

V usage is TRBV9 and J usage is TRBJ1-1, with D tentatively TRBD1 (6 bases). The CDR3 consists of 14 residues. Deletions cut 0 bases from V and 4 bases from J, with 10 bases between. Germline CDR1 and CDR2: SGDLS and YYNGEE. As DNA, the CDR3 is TGTGCCAGCAGCGTAGCAACAGGGAGCACTGAAGCTTTCTTT. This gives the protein CASSVATGSTEAFF.

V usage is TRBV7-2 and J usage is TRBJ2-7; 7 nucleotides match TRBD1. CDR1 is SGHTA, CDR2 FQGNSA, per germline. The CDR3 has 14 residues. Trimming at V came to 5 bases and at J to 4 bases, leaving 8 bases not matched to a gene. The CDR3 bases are TGTGCCAGCAGCCCACGGACAGGCCTATACGAGCAGTACTTC. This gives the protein CASSPRTGLYEQYF.

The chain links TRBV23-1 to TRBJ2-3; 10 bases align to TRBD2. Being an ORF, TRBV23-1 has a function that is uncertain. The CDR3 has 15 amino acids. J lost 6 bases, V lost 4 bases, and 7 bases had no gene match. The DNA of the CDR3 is TGCGCCAGCAGTCTTTCTAGCGGGGGTTGGGATACGCAGTATTTT. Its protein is CASSLSSGGWDTQYF.

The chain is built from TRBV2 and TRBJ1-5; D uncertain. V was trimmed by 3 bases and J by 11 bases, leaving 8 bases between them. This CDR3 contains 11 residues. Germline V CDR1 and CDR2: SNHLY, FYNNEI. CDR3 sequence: CASSDFRSQHF. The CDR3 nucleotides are TGTGCCAGCAGTGACTTTCGGTCCCAGCATTTT.

CDR3 region: CASISSGNTGELFF. The CDR3 nucleotides read TGTGCCAGCATTAGTAGCGGGAACACCGGGGAGCTGTTTTTT. The genes are TRBV7-9 and TRBJ2-2, with D maybe TRBD2 (6 bases). This CDR3 region has 14 residues. V dropped 7 bases and J dropped 1 base, with 10 bases sitting between them. From germline, CDR1 is SEHNR and CDR2 FQNEAQ (reference sequence).

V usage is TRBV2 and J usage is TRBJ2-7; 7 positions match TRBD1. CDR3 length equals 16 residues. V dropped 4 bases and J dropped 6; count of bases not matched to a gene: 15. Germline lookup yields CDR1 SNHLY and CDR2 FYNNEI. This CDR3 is CASSATTGTAPPEQYF. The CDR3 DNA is TGTGCCAGCAGTGCGACAACCGGGACAGCTCCCCCCGAGCAGTACTTC.

As DNA, the CDR3 is TGTGCCTGGAGCAGAAGCTCCTATAATTCACCCCTCCACTTT. Translation gives CAWSRSSYNSPLHF. This sequence joins TRBV30 and TRBJ1-6; D remains unclear. Germline V CDR1 and CDR2: GTSNPN, SVGIG (reference sequence). Trimming cost V 3 bases and J 0 bases, with 6 bases left between them. This CDR3 has 14 amino acids.

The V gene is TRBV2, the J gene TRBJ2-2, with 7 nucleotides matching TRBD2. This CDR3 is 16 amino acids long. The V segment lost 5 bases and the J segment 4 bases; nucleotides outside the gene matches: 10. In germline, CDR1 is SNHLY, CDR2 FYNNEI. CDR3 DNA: TGTGCCAGCAGTTCCCTAGGCGGGAGTATCACCGGGGAGCTGTTTTTT. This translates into CASSSLGGSITGELFF.

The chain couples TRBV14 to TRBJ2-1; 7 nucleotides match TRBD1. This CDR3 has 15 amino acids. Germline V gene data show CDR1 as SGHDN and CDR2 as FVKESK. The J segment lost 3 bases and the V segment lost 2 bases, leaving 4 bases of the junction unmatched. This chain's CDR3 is CASSQTGQFYNEQFF. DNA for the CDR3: TGTGCCAGCAGCCAAACGGGACAGTTCTACAATGAGCAGTTCTTC.

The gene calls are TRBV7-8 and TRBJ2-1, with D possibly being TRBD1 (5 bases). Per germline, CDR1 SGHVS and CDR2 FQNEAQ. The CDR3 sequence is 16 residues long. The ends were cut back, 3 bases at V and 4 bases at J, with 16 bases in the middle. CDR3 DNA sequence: TGTGCCAGCAGCTTCACCAGGGTGGTAACTTACAATGAGCAGTTCTTC. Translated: CASSFTRVVTYNEQFF.

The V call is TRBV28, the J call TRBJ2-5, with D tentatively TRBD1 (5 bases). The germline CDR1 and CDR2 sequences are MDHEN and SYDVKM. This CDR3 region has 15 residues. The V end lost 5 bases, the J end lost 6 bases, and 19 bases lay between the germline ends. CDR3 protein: CASSPNGQGWKTQYF. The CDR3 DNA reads TGTGCCAGCAGTCCGAACGGCCAGGGCTGGAAGACCCAGTACTTC.

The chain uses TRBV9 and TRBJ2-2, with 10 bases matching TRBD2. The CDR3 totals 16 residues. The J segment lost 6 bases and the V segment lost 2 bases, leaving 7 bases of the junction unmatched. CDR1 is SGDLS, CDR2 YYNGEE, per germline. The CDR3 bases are TGTGCCAGCAGCGTGGTTCTAGCGGGAGTAGCCGGGGAGCTGTTTTTT. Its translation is CASSVVLAGVAGELFF.

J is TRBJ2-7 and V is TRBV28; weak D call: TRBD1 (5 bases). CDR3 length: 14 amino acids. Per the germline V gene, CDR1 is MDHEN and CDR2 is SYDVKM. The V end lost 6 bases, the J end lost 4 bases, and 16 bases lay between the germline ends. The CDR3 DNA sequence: TGTGCCAGCAGAGGGGCAGGGTCTAGGTACGAGCAGTACTTC. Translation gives CASRGAGSRYEQYF. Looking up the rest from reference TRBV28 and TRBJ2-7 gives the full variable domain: DVKVTQSSRYLVKRTGEKVFLECVQDMDHENMFWYRQDPGLGLRLIYFSYDVKMKEKGDIPEGYSVSREKKERFSLILESASTNQTSMYLCASRGAGSRYEQYFGPGTRLTVT.

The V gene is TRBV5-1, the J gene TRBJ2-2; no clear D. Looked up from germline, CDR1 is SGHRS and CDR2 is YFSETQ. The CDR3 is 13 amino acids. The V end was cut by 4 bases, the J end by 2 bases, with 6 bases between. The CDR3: CASSLLNTGELFF. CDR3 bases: TGCGCCAGCAGCCTCCTAAACACCGGGGAGCTGTTTTTT.